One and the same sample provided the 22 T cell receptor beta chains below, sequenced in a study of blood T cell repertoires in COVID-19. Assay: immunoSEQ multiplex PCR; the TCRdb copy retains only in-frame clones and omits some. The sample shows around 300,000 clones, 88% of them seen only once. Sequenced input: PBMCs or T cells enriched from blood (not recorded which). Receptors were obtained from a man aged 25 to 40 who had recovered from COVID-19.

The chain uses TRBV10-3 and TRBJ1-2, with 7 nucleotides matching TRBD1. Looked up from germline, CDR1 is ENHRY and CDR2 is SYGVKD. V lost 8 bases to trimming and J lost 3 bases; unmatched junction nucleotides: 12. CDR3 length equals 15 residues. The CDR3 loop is CAIPTAGQGDYGYTF. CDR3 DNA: TGTGCCATCCCCACGGCAGGGCAGGGGGACTATGGCTACACCTTC.

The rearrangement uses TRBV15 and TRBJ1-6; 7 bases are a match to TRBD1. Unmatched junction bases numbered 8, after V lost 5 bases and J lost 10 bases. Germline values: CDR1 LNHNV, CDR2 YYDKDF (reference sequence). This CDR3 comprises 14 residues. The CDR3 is CATSGIDRDSPLHF. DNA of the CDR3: TGTGCCACCAGCGGGATAGACAGGGACTCACCCCTCCACTTT.

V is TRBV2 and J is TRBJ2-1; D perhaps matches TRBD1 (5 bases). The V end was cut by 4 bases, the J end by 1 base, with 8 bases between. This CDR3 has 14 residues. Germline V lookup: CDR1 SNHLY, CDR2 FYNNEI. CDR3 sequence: CASSAGQSYNEQFF. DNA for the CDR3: TGTGCCAGCAGTGCAGGGCAGTCCTACAATGAGCAGTTCTTC.

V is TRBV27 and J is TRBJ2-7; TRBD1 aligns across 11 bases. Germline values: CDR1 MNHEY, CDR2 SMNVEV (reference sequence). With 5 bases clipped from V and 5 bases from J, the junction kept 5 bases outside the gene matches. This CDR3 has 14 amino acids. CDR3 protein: CASSTRTGGNEQYF. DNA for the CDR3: TGTGCCAGCAGTACGCGGACAGGGGGCAACGAGCAGTACTTC.

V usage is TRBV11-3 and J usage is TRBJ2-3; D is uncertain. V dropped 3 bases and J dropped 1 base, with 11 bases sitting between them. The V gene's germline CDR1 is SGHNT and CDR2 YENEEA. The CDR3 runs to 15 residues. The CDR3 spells CASSFRESRTDTQYF. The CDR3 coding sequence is TGTGCCAGCAGCTTTCGAGAGAGCCGCACAGATACGCAGTATTTT.

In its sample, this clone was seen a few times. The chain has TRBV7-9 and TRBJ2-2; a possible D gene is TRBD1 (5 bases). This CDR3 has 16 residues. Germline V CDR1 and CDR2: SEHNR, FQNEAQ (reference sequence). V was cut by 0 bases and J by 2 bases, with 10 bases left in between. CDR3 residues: CASSLAIGQNTGELFF. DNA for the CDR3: TGTGCCAGCAGCTTAGCGATAGGACAAAACACCGGGGAGCTGTTTTTT.

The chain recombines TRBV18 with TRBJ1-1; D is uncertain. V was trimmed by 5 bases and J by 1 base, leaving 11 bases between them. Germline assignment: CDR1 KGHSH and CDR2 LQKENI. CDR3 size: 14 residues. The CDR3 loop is CASSILEENTEAFF. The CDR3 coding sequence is TGTGCCAGCTCAATCCTAGAGGAGAACACTGAAGCTTTCTTT.

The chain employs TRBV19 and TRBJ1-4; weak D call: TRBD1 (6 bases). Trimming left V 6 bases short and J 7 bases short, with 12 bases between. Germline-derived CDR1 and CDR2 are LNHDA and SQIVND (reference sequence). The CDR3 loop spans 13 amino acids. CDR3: CASSPGRGEKLFF. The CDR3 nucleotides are TGTGCCAGTAGCCCAGGCAGGGGTGAAAAACTGTTTTTT.

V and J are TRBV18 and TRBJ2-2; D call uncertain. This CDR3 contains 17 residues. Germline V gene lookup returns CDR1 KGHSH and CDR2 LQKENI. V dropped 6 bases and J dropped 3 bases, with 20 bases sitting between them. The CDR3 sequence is CASSPSFERPYTGELFF. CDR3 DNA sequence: TGTGCCAGCTCGCCCAGCTTTGAGCGACCGTACACCGGGGAGCTGTTTTTT.

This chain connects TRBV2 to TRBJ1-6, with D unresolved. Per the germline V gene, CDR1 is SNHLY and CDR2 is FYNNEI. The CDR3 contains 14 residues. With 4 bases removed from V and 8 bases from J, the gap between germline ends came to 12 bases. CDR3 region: CASSAPSGDSPLHF. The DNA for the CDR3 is TGTGCCAGCAGTGCCCCCTCGGGAGATTCACCCCTCCACTTT. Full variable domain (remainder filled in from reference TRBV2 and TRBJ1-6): EPEVTQTPSHQVTQMGQEVILRCVPISNHLYFYWYRQILGQKVEFLVSFYNNEISEKSEIFDDQFSVERPDGSNFTLKIRSTKLEDSAMYFCASSAPSGDSPLHFGNGTRLTVT.

The CDR3 reads CASSLAGGVEAFF. CDR3 nucleotides: TGTGCCAGCAGCTTAGCCGGCGGGGTGGAAGCTTTCTTT. The gene calls are TRBV7-6 and TRBJ1-1; no definite D call. V lost 0 bases and J lost 8, with 10 bases in between. CDR1 and CDR2 (germline): SGHVS, FNYEAQ. The CDR3 is 13 amino acids.

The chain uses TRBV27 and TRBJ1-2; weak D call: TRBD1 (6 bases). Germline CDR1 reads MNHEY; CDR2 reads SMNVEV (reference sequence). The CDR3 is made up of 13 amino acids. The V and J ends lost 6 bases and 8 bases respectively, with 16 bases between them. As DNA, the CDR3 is TGTGCCAGCAGCCGCAGGGGCGTGCGGGGCTACACCTTC. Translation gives CASSRRGVRGYTF.

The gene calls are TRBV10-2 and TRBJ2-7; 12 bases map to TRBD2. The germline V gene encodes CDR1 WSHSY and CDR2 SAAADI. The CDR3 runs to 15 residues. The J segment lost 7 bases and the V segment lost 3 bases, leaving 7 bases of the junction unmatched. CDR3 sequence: CASSDLAGGQREQYF. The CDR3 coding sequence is TGCGCCAGCAGTGACCTAGCGGGGGGGCAAAGGGAGCAGTACTTC.

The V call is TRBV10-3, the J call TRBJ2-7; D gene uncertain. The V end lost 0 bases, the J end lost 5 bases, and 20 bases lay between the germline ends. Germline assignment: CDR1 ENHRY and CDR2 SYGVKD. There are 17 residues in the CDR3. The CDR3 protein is CAISESVPGRGNDEQYF. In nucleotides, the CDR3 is TGTGCCATCAGTGAGTCGGTCCCCGGCAGAGGCAACGACGAGCAGTACTTC.

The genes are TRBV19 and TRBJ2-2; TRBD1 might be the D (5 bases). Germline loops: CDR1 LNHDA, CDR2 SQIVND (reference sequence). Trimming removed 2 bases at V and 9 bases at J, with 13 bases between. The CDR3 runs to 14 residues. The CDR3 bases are TGTGCCAGTAGTATATCGGACAAGACCCGGGAGCTGTTTTTT. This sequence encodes CASSISDKTRELFF.

This chain's CDR3 is CASSRGGAPEQYF. In nucleotides, the CDR3 is TGTGCCAGCAGCCGCGGGGGGGCCCCCGAGCAGTACTTC. The chain uses TRBV7-9 and TRBJ2-7; TRBD2 agrees at 9 bases. CDR1 and CDR2 from the germline V gene are SEHNR and FQNEAQ (reference sequence). Trimming at V came to 5 bases and at J to 6 bases, leaving 5 bases not matched to a gene. The CDR3 is made up of 13 amino acids.

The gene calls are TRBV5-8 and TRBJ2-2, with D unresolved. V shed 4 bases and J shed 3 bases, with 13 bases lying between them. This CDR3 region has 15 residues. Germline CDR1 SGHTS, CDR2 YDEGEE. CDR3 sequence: CASSIPHADTGELFF. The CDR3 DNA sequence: TGTGCCAGCAGCATCCCTCATGCAGACACCGGGGAGCTGTTTTTT.

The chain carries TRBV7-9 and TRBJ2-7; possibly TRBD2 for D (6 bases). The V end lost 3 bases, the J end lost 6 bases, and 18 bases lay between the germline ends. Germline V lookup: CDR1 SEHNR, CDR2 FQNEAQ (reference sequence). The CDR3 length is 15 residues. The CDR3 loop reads CASSFTGTRLLEQYF. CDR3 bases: TGTGCCAGCAGCTTTACCGGGACTCGCCTCCTCGAGCAGTACTTC.

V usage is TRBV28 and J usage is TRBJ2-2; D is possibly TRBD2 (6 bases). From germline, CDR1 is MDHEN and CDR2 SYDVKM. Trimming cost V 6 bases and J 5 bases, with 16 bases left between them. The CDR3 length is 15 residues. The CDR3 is CASRETSVGTGELFF. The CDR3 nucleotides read TGTGCCAGCAGAGAGACTAGTGTGGGGACCGGGGAGCTGTTTTTT.

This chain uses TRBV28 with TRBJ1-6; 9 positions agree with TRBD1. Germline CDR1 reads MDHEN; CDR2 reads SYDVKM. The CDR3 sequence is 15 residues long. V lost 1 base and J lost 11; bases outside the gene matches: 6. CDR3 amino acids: CASSLLGTGLPPLHF. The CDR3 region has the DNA TGTGCCAGCAGTTTATTGGGGACAGGGCTACCACCCCTCCACTTT.

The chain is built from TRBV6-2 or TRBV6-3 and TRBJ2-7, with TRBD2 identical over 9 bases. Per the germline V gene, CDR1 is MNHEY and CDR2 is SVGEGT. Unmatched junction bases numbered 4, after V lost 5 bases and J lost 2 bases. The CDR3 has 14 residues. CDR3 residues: CASSRAGGTYEQYF. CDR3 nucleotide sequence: TGTGCCAGCAGTCGCGCGGGGGGGACCTACGAGCAGTACTTC.

For the CDR3, the DNA is TGTGCCAGCAGTCCTGGGGGGGGCACTGAAGCTTTCTTT. This sequence encodes CASSPGGGTEAFF. This chain links TRBV6-5 with TRBJ1-1; D might be TRBD1 (5 bases). This CDR3 is built from 13 residues. Germline assignment: CDR1 MNHEY and CDR2 SVGAGI. V lost 5 bases to trimming and J lost 4 bases, with 11 bases between them.